Below are 19 T cell receptor beta chains sequenced from a single sample in a study of T cell responses to AZD1222 COVID-19 vaccine. Data came from immunoSEQ multiplex PCR; TCRdb stores just in-frame clones and leaves some out. Of about 140,000 clones detected, just over 90% appear once; the ten largest clones hold 3.4%. Sequencing used peripheral blood, obtained on day 0 of AZD1222 vaccination. These receptors were taken from an adult in good health.

V and J are TRBV11-2 and TRBJ1-1; tentative D call: TRBD1 (6 bases). This CDR3 has 11 amino acids. Germline V gene sequence: CDR1 SGHAT, CDR2 FQNNGV. V was clipped by 3 bases and J by 7 bases, with 6 bases between them. CDR3 sequence reads: CASSLDSEAFF. CDR3 coding DNA: TGTGCCAGCAGCTTGGACAGTGAAGCTTTCTTT.

This clone was counted a few times. This CDR3 is CASSVTWEQYF. In DNA form, the CDR3 reads TGTGCCAGCAGTGTTACGTGGGAGCAGTACTTC. J is TRBJ2-7 and V is TRBV2; D is unclear. CDR1 and CDR2 from the germline V gene are SNHLY and FYNNEI. V was shortened by 4 bases and J by 7 bases, with 8 bases between the two germline ends. This CDR3 is built from 11 residues.

The rearrangement uses TRBV24-1 and TRBJ2-6, with D maybe TRBD1 (5 bases). CDR1 is KGHDR and CDR2 is SFDVKD in the germline V gene. V was shortened by 9 bases and J by 2 bases, with 10 bases between the two germline ends. CDR3 length: 14 residues. This chain's CDR3 is CATASGPGANVLTF. Here the CDR3 DNA reads TGTGCCACCGCATCAGGGCCTGGGGCCAACGTCCTGACTTTC.

This chain uses TRBV5-6 with TRBJ1-3; TRBD1 matches at 8 bases. V was clipped by 4 bases and J by 0 bases; unmatched bases: 15. CDR3 length: 19 residues. CDR1 and CDR2 from the germline V gene are SGHDT and YYEEEE. The CDR3 spells CASSDPSRATGGSGNTIYF. As DNA, the CDR3 is TGTGCCAGCAGCGACCCATCTCGGGCTACAGGGGGCTCTGGAAACACCATATATTTT. Variable domain in full (rest from reference TRBV5-6 and TRBJ1-3): DAGVTQSPTHLIKTRGQQVTLRCSPKSGHDTVSWYQQALGQGPQFIFQYYEEEERQRGNFPDRFSGHQFPNYSSELNVNALLLGDSALYLCASSDPSRATGGSGNTIYFGEGSWLTVV.

The chain has TRBV19 and TRBJ2-1; 7 bases are a match to TRBD2. Losses at the gene ends were 5 bases for V and 4 bases for J; bases not matched to a gene: 8. The CDR3 spans 15 residues. Germline V gives CDR1 LNHDA, CDR2 SQIVND (reference sequence). The CDR3 coding sequence is TGTGCCAGTAGTCGCACTGGGGGGGGGTACAATGAGCAGTTCTTC. It specifies CASSRTGGGYNEQFF.

The rearrangement uses TRBV7-6 and TRBJ2-7, with 7 bases lining up with TRBD2. Per the germline V gene, CDR1 is SGHVS and CDR2 is FNYEAQ. The CDR3 covers 16 residues. The V and J ends lost 0 bases and 0 bases, in that order; junction bases with no gene match: 5. CDR3 sequence: CASSLALGLSSYEQYF. The CDR3 nucleotides are TGTGCCAGCAGCTTAGCGTTGGGACTAAGCTCCTACGAGCAGTACTTC.

The chain is built from TRBV5-1 and TRBJ1-4, with a possible D match to TRBD1 (5 bases). Trimming pared 4 bases from V and 4 bases from J, leaving 14 bases between. This CDR3 is built from 15 residues. The V gene's germline CDR1 is SGHRS and CDR2 YFSETQ. DNA of the CDR3: TGCGCCAGCAGCCGCTCGGGGCAGAGTAATGAAAAACTGTTTTTT. It specifies CASSRSGQSNEKLFF.

The rearrangement joins TRBV18 to TRBJ2-7; TRBD2 agrees at 7 bases. V dropped 5 bases and J dropped 6; count of bases not matched to a gene: 13. Germline assignment: CDR1 KGHSH and CDR2 LQKENI. CDR3 length equals 15 residues. CDR3 protein: CASSTTSSAASEQYF. CDR3 nucleotide sequence: TGTGCCAGCTCAACGACTAGCTCGGCGGCTTCCGAGCAGTACTTC. The full variable domain, rest sourced from reference TRBV18 and TRBJ2-7, is NAGVMQNPRHLVRRRGQEARLRCSPMKGHSHVYWYRQLPEEGLKFMVYLQKENIIDESGMPKERFSAEFPKEGPSILRIQQVVRGDSAAYFCASSTTSSAASEQYFGPGTRLTVT.

V and J are TRBV5-1 and TRBJ2-1, with a possible D match to TRBD1 (6 bases). CDR1 is SGHRS, CDR2 YFSETQ, per germline. This CDR3 has 16 amino acids. V was clipped by 3 bases and J by 3 bases, with 16 bases between them. The CDR3 sequence: CASSWTGATGYNEQFF. CDR3 DNA: TGCGCCAGCAGCTGGACCGGAGCGACAGGCTACAATGAGCAGTTCTTC.

The chain uses TRBV19 and TRBJ2-1; D is possibly TRBD1 (5 bases). This CDR3 spans 13 amino acids. Germline V CDR1 and CDR2: LNHDA, SQIVND (reference sequence). V was trimmed by 5 bases and J by 4 bases, leaving 9 bases between them. The CDR3 DNA is TGTGCCAGTAGTTTACAGGTTTACAATGAGCAGTTCTTC. It codes for CASSLQVYNEQFF.

This clone was detected only once. The V and J genes are TRBV4-3 and TRBJ1-6; the match to TRBD1 covers 7 bases. Germline V gene sequence: CDR1 LGHNA, CDR2 YSLEER. This CDR3 contains 15 residues. J was trimmed by 8 bases and V by 2 bases; bases with no gene match: 6. The CDR3 region is CASSQRTGDDSPLHF. For the CDR3, the DNA is TGCGCCAGCAGCCAAAGGACAGGTGACGATTCACCCCTCCACTTT.

The chain combines TRBV12-3 or TRBV12-4 with TRBJ1-1; no clear D. The CDR3 is 12 amino acids. V shed 2 bases and J shed 5 bases, with 6 bases lying between them. CDR3 DNA sequence: TGTGCCAGCAGTTTACAAGTAACTGAAGCTTTCTTT. Its translation is CASSLQVTEAFF.

The J gene is TRBJ1-3, the V gene TRBV6-5, with a tentative D call TRBD1 (5 bases). The CDR3 runs 15 residues. Trimming removed 2 bases from V and 4 bases from J, with 12 bases in between. Germline CDR1 and CDR2: MNHEY and SVGAGI. The CDR3 here is CASSYGGFPGNTIYF. The CDR3 DNA reads as TGTGCCAGCAGTTACGGGGGGTTCCCCGGAAACACCATATATTTT.

V is TRBV20-1 and J is TRBJ2-2, with D perhaps TRBD1 (6 bases). Germline V lookup: CDR1 DFQATT, CDR2 SNEGSKA (reference sequence). V lost 3 bases to trimming and J lost 3 bases, with 11 bases between them. This CDR3 contains 14 residues. CDR3 protein: CSASGDTDTGELFF. The CDR3 DNA reads TGCAGTGCTAGTGGGGACACTGACACCGGGGAGCTGTTTTTT.

This clone showed up just a few times. The J gene is TRBJ2-6, the V gene TRBV9, with 8 nucleotides matching TRBD1. V lost 6 bases, J lost 1 base, and 9 bases stayed unmatched. The CDR3 loop spans 17 amino acids. Germline V gives CDR1 SGDLS, CDR2 YYNGEE. Written as DNA, the CDR3 is TGTGCCAGCACCGCCCAGGGGGCGAGTTCTGGGGCCAACGTCCTGACTTTC. This gives the protein CASTAQGASSGANVLTF. The whole variable domain, remainder taken from reference TRBV9 and TRBJ2-6, is DSGVTQTPKHLITATGQRVTLRCSPRSGDLSVYWYQQSLDQGLQFLIQYYNGEERAKGNILERFSAQQFPDLHSELNLSSLELGDSALYFCASTAQGASSGANVLTFGAGSRLTVL.

The CDR3 loop reads CAWSPLGGQDTEAFF. CDR3 coding DNA: TGTGCCTGGAGTCCCCTTGGGGGGCAGGACACTGAAGCTTTCTTT. The rearrangement links TRBV30 to TRBJ1-1; D is perhaps TRBD1 (6 bases). In germline, CDR1 is GTSNPN, CDR2 SVGIG (reference sequence). CDR3 size: 15 residues. Trimming left V 2 bases short and J 3 bases short, with 16 bases between.

The rearrangement joins TRBV7-9 to TRBJ1-2; tentative D call: TRBD1 (5 bases). Germline V gives CDR1 SEHNR, CDR2 FQNEAQ (reference sequence). V was cut by 6 bases and J by 7 bases, with 18 bases left in between. The CDR3 sequence is 14 residues long. The DNA of the CDR3 is TGTGCCAGCAGTCGAGTGGGGGGTATCCCTGGCTACACCTTC. It codes for CASSRVGGIPGYTF. Full variable domain (remainder filled in from reference TRBV7-9 and TRBJ1-2): DTGVSQNPRHKITKRGQNVTFRCDPISEHNRLYWYRQTLGQGPEFLTYFQNEAQLEKSRLLSDRFSAERPKGSFSTLEIQRTEQGDSAMYLCASSRVGGIPGYTFGSGTRLTVV.

The chain employs TRBV11-3 and TRBJ2-1, with 11 bases that match TRBD2. The germline gives CDR1 SGHNT, CDR2 YENEEA. The CDR3 runs 15 residues. J lost 3 bases, V lost 7 bases, and 5 bases had no gene match. The CDR3 region is CASTTSGRLYNEQFF. CDR3 in DNA: TGTGCCAGCACAACTAGCGGGAGACTCTACAATGAGCAGTTCTTC.

V usage is TRBV11-2 and J usage is TRBJ2-7; D gene uncertain. CDR3 size: 14 residues. Germline V gene lookup returns CDR1 SGHAT and CDR2 FQNNGV. The V and J ends lost 5 bases and 2 bases respectively, with 13 bases between them. The CDR3 spells CASSLVRSPYEQYF. The CDR3 nucleotides read TGTGCCAGCAGCCTGGTCCGGTCCCCCTACGAGCAGTACTTC.